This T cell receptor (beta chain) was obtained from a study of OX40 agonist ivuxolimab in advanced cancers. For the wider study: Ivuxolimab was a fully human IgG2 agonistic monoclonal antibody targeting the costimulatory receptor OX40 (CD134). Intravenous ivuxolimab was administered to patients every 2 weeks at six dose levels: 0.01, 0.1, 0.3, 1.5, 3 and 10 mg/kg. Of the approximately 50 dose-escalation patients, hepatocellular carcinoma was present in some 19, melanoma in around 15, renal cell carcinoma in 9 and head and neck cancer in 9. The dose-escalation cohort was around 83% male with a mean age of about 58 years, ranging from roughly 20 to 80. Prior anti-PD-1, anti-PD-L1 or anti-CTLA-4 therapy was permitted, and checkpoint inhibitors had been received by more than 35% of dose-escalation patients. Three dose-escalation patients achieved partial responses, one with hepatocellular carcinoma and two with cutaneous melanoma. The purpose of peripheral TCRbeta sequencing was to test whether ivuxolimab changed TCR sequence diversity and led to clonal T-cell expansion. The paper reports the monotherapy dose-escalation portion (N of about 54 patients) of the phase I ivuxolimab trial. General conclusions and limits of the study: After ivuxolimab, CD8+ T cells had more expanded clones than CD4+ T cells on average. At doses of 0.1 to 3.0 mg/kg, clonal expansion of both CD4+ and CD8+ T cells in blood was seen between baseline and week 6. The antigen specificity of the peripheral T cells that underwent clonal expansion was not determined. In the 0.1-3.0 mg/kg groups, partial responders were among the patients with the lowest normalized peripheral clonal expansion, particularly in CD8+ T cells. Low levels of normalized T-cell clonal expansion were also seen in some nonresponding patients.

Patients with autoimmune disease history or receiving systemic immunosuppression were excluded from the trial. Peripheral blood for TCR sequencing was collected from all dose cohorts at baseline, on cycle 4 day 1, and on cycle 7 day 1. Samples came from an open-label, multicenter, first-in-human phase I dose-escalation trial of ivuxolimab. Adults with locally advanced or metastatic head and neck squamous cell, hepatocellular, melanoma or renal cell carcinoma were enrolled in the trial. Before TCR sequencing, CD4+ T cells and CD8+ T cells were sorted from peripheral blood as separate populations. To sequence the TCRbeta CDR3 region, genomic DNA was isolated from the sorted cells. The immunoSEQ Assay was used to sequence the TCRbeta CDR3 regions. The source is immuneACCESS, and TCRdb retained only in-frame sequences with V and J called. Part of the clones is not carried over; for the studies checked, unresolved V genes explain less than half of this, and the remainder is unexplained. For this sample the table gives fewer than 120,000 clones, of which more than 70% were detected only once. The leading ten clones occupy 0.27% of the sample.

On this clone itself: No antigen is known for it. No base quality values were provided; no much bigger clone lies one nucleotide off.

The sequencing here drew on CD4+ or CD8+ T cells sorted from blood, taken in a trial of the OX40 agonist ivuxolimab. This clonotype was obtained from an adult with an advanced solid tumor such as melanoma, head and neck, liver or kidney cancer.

The CDR3 here reads CASSLTSGLGSLYGYTF. At the DNA level, the sequence is TGTGCCAGCAGCTTAACTTCCGGCTTAGGGTCCCTGTATGGCTACACCTTC. The chain is assembled from TRBV7-2 and TRBJ1-2; confidence is insufficient to name the D gene. CDR3 length: 17 amino acids, cysteine to phenylalanine. Just CDR3 DNA is preserved here, 51 bases in frame from base 1. The germline V gene provides CDR1 SGHTA and CDR2 FQGNSA. Deletion took 2 bases off V and 5 bases off J, with a span of 21 bases between the germline ends. The reference TRBV7-2 and TRBJ1-2 proteins fill in what lies around the CDR3, so the full variable domain reads GAGVSQSPSNKVTEKGKDVELRCDPISGHTALYWYRQSLGQGLEFLIYFQGNSAPDKSGLPSDRFSAERTGGSVSTLTIQRTQQEDSAVYLCASSLTSGLGSLYGYTFGSGTRLTVV.